This T cell receptor beta chain came from a study of CD8+ T cells in alopecia areata. Whole-study findings and limits: An increase in clonality over normal scalp was evident in lesional scalp, especially alopecia totalis/universalis.

The authors extracted RNA and reverse transcribed it into cDNA as the sequencing template. Data came from immunoSEQ multiplex PCR; TCRdb stores just in-frame clones and leaves some out. The sample lists about 130,000 clones, approximately 49% occurring once. With 4 bases clipped from V and 4 bases from J, the junction kept 4 bases outside the gene matches. This CDR3 has 14 residues. Per the germline V gene, CDR1 is SGHRS and CDR2 is YFSETQ. This clone was seen a handful of times. Its antigen is not known. The source was CD8+ T cells sorted from blood, collected at week 0. The rearrangement links TRBV5-1 to TRBJ2-7, with 11 bases that match TRBD1. The origin of this receptor is a human donor with alopecia areata. CDR3 region: CASSHGTGGYEQYF. DNA of the CDR3: TGCGCCAGCAGCCACGGGACAGGGGGTTACGAGCAGTACTTC.